This T cell receptor (beta chain) was captured by sequencing in a study of CD8 T cells in Susac syndrome. The CDR3 totals 13 residues. V was pared by 5 bases and J by 1 base, with 11 bases between. Germline V gene sequence: CDR1 SQVTM, CDR2 ANQGSEA. Sequencing of TCR beta covered CD8+ and CD4+ T cells obtained from blood. The RNA input was about 0.5 to 1 ug, and it was reverse transcribed with random hexamers. TCR beta CDR3 was amplified by immunoSEQ multiplex PCR. This amplification extended across 54 Vbeta and 13 Jbeta segments. TCRdb passed the immunoSEQ multiplex PCR reads through MiXCR, listing each CDR3 protein once. Among a few hundred thousand distinct CDR3 sequences listed, roughly 94% were seen once.

The gene calls are TRBV29-1 and TRBJ1-1; D is perhaps TRBD1 (5 bases). The material sequenced was CD4+ T cells from PBMCs. The sequence was collected from a human donor with multiple sclerosis. This chain's CDR3 is CSVRSGGNTEAFF. CDR3 DNA: TGCAGCGTTCGTTCCGGGGGGAACACTGAAGCTTTCTTT.